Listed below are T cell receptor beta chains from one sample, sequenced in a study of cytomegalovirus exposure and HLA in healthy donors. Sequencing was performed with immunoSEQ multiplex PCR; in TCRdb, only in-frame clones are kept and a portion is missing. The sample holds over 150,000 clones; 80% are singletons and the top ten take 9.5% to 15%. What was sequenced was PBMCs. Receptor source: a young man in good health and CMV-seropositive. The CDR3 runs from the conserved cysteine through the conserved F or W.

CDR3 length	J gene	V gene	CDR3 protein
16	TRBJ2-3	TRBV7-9	CASSLVGGLNTDTQYF
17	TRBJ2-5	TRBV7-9	CASSYLTGIFRQETQYF
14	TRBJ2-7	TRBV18	CASSQGLQTYEQYF
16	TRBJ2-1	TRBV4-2	CASKSGRFTGYNEQFF
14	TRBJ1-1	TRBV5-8	CASSLGQKNTEAFF
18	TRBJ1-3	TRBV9	CASSVGVMQGASGNTIYF
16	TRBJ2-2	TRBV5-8	CASSLADRGYAGELFF
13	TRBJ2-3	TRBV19	CASSPQGGDTQYF
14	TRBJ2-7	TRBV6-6	CASSFNGGSYEQYF
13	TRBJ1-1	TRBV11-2	CASSLDNRRKAFF
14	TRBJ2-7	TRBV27	CASSLAGGTYEQYF
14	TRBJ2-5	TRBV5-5	CASSDFSSGETQYF
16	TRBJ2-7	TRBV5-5	CATNPGVQGHTYEQYF
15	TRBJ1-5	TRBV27	CASSLTAGEGQPQHF
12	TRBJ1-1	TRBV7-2	CASSTDRFEAFF
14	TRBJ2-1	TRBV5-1	CASVKTSEQDEQFF
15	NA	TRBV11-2	CASSLVAGITHEQYF
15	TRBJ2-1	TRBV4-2	CASSQGAGPYNEQFF
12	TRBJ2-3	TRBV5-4	CASSRGTDTQYF
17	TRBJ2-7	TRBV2	CASSTGLAGGTSYEQYF
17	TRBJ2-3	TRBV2	CASSYSRIAGVTDTQYF
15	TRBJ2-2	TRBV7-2	CASSLVDRHTGELFF
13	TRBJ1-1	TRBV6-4	CASRRAGDTEAFF
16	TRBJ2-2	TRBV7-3	CASSSYGLAGAGELFF
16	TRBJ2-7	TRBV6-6	CASSYSKQGVNWEQYF
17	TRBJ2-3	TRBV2	CASSEWTSGASTDTQYF
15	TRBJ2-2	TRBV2	CASRGQGYGAGELFF
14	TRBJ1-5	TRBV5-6	CASSLQGSEQPQHF
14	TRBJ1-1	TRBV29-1	CSVGRTGGYTEAFF
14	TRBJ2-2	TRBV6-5	CASSPGTRGGELFF
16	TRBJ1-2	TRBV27	CASSQIPRGGVQGYTF
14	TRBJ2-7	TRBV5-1	CASSLEGGAREQYF
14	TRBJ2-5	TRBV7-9	CASSLGGQEETQYF
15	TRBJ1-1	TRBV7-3	CASSPYSGRDDEAFF
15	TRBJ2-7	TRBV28	CASSFRDRDSYEQYF
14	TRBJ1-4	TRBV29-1	CSVEDRGFGEKLFF
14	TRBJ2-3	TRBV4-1	CASSPVQGTDTQYF
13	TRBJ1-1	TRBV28	CASRRQGYTEAFF
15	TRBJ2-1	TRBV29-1	CSVELGQGFINEQFF
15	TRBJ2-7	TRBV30	CAWSVRQGSLDEQYF
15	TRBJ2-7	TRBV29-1	CSVATGGTGSYEQYF
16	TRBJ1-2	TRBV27	CASSLQRTGANYGYTF
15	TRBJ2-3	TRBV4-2	CASSQERRETDTQYF
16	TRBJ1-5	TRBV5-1	CASSSTPGQGGQPQHF
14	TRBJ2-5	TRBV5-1	CASSLGTPQETQYF
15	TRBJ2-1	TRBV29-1	CSVEDRQGGYNEQFF
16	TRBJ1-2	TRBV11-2	CASSLITQGADYGYTF
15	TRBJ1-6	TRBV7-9	CASSLVSGGDGPLHF
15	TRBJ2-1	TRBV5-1	CASSLVGHSYNEQFF
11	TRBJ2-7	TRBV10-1	CASSEPRDKDF
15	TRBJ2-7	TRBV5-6	CASSIAGTGAYEQYF
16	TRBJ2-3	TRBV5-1	CASSPSGSVFSDTQYF
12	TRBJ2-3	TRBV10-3	CAINQGADTQYF
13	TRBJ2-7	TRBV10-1	CASSESRGYEQYF
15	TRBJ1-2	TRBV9	CASSSSAAANYGYTF
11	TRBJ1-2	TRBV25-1	CASSALEGYTF
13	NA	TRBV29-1	CSAGDGRHYEQYF
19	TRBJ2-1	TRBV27	CASSLYPLTSRSSYNEQFF
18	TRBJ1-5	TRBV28	CASSLSKQGARVNQPQHF
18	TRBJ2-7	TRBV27	CASSLSLGAGPSGYEQYF